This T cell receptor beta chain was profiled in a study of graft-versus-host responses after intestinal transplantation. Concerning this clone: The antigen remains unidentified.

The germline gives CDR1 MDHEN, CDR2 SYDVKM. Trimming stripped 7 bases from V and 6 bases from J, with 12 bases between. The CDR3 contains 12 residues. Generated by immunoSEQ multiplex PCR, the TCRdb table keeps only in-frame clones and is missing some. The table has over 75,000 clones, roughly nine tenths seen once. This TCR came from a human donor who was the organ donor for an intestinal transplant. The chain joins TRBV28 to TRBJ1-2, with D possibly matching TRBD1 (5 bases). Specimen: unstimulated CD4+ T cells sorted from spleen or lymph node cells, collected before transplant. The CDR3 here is CASTTQQDGYTF. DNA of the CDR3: TGTGCCAGCACCACTCAACAGGATGGCTACACCTTC.